Each of the 27 T cell receptor beta chains below was sequenced from the same sample in a study of T cell repertoires in cytomegalovirus infection. These receptors have no known antigen. TCRdb re-analysed the reads in MiXCR, keeping a single row per CDR3 protein. The sample has 750,000 to 950,000 distinct CDR3 sequences, 25% to 35% seen once. Material: cultured CD8+ T cells from PBMCs, obtained from culture after CMV antigen stimulation. Receptors were obtained from a human donor in good health (CMV status not recorded). Some clones in this sample may be carry-over from other donors' samples.

At least ten counts were recorded for this clonotype. CDR3 sequence reads: CASQRSLSYEQYF. The CDR3 DNA is TGTGCCAGCCAAAGGTCCCTCTCCTACGAGCAGTACTTC. The rearrangement links TRBV7-9 to TRBJ2-7, with unresolved D. Germline V gene lookup returns CDR1 SEHNR and CDR2 FQNEAQ (reference sequence). The CDR3 is made up of 13 amino acids. Trimming cost V 8 bases and J 0 bases, with 11 bases left between them. The entire variable domain, with the rest obtained from reference TRBV7-9 and TRBJ2-7, is as follows: DTGVSQNPRHKITKRGQNVTFRCDPISEHNRLYWYRQTLGQGPEFLTYFQNEAQLEKSRLLSDRFSAERPKGSFSTLEIQRTEQGDSAMYLCASQRSLSYEQYFGPGTRLTVT.

The rearrangement uses TRBV9 and TRBJ2-3; D might be TRBD2 (7 bases). This CDR3 comprises 16 residues. CDR1 SGDLS and CDR2 YYNGEE come from the germline V gene. Trimming removed 2 bases from V and 2 bases from J, with 15 bases in between. CDR3 loop: CASSVEGGGFTDTQYF. CDR3 DNA: TGTGCCAGCAGCGTCGAGGGCGGGGGCTTCACAGATACGCAGTATTTT.

This clonotype was seen a few times. The V call is TRBV15, the J call TRBJ1-5; 10 nucleotides line up with TRBD1. Germline CDR1 and CDR2: LNHNV and YYDKDF (reference sequence). This CDR3 has 19 amino acids. V trimming: 0 bases; J trimming: 0 bases; junction bases outside the gene matches: 8. The CDR3 DNA reads as TGTGCCACCAGCAGAGATCTCGGGACAGGGGACTATAGCAATCAGCCCCAGCATTTT. It yields the protein CATSRDLGTGDYSNQPQHF.

This sequence joins TRBV7-6 and TRBJ1-6, with TRBD1 matching over 7 bases. Losses at the gene ends were 8 bases for V and 7 bases for J; bases not matched to a gene: 14. The CDR3 runs to 16 residues. Per the germline V gene, CDR1 is SGHVS and CDR2 is FNYEAQ. The CDR3 reads CASGRPERGRNSPLHF. CDR3 nucleotides: TGTGCCAGCGGTCGACCCGAGAGGGGGCGAAATTCACCCCTCCACTTT.

This clonotype was counted once. V gene TRBV27 combines with J gene TRBJ2-4; 9 bases fit TRBD2. Germline CDR1 MNHEY, CDR2 SMNVEV (reference sequence). The CDR3 sequence is 18 residues long. V shed 5 bases and J 0 bases; nucleotides not matched to a gene: 11. This chain's CDR3 is CASSLGAGGPLAKNIQYF. DNA for the CDR3: TGTGCCAGCAGTCTTGGAGCGGGGGGTCCGCTAGCCAAAAACATTCAGTACTTC.

In its sample, this clonotype was seen a few times. This sequence joins TRBV7-9 and TRBJ1-1, with a weak D call TRBD1 (5 bases). V was pared by 7 bases and J by 5 bases, with 20 bases between. Germline V CDR1 and CDR2: SEHNR, FQNEAQ (reference sequence). This CDR3 is built from 15 residues. CDR3 coding DNA: TGTGCCAGCACCGACTTGAGGGGATCGCGAACTGAAGCTTTCTTT. Encoded protein: CASTDLRGSRTEAFF.

This clonotype was recorded a few times. The chain couples TRBV12-3 or TRBV12-4 to TRBJ1-1; 8 bases align to TRBD1. V was pared by 5 bases and J by 6 bases, with 5 bases of the junction left unmatched. There are 13 residues in the CDR3. The CDR3 sequence: CASSPTGEPEAFF. The CDR3 coding sequence is TGTGCCAGCAGTCCGACAGGGGAGCCTGAAGCTTTCTTT.

This clonotype was picked up many times. The V gene is TRBV7-9, the J gene TRBJ1-4; TRBD1 matches at 9 bases. The CDR3 length is 14 residues. J lost 8 bases, V lost 5 bases, and 6 bases had no gene match. Per germline, CDR1 SEHNR and CDR2 FQNEAQ (reference sequence). The CDR3 region has the DNA TGTGCCAGCAGCCGGACAGGGGATGAGGAAAAACTGTTTTTT. It specifies CASSRTGDEEKLFF.

This rearrangement joins TRBV7-9 to TRBJ1-3; 11 bases are a match to TRBD1. J was trimmed by 2 bases and V by 5 bases; bases with no gene match: 5. This CDR3 has 16 amino acids. The V gene's germline CDR1 is SEHNR and CDR2 FQNEAQ (reference sequence). The CDR3 bases are TGTGCCAGCAGCCTGGAGGACAGGGGGCCTGGAAACACCATATATTTT. It is translated as CASSLEDRGPGNTIYF.

This sequence joins TRBV6-2 or TRBV6-3 and TRBJ2-3; 8 bases are shared with TRBD2. Germline CDR1 is MNHEY and CDR2 is SVGEGT. CDR3 length: 15 amino acids. V was clipped by 2 bases and J by 5 bases; unmatched bases: 6. The CDR3 nucleotides read TGTGCCAGCAGTTACCCGAGCGGGGGCATAGATACGCAGTATTTT. Translated: CASSYPSGGIDTQYF.

This rearrangement joins TRBV11-3 to TRBJ2-3; the match to TRBD2 covers 8 bases. Germline V gives CDR1 SGHNT, CDR2 YENEEA. The junction had 5 bases not matched to a gene; V was cut back by 5 bases and J by 4 bases. The CDR3 covers 14 residues. The chain's CDR3 is CASSPGLAPDTQYF. The CDR3 DNA reads TGTGCCAGCAGCCCCGGACTAGCCCCAGATACGCAGTATTTT.

This clonotype was found a few times. This rearrangement joins TRBV27 to TRBJ1-2, with D maybe TRBD1 (5 bases). The ends were cut back, 2 bases at V and 1 base at J, with 14 bases in the middle. CDR3 length equals 16 residues. CDR1 is MNHEY, CDR2 SMNVEV, per germline (reference sequence). CDR3 coding DNA: TGTGCCAGCAGTTTAAACCTGGACACGGTTAACTATGGCTACACCTTC. Amino acid sequence: CASSLNLDTVNYGYTF.

V and J are TRBV5-1 and TRBJ2-7; no clear D gene. The CDR3 covers 14 residues. With 7 bases removed from V and 2 bases from J, the gap between germline ends came to 16 bases. Germline V CDR1 and CDR2: SGHRS, YFSETQ. CDR3 residues: CASRSGRSPYEQYF. In nucleotides, the CDR3 is TGCGCCAGCCGATCAGGCAGATCCCCCTACGAGCAGTACTTC.

The chain carries TRBV4-1 and TRBJ1-2; D is perhaps TRBD1 (6 bases). The CDR3 extends over 15 amino acids. The germline V and J ends were trimmed by 4 bases and 5 bases, with 17 bases remaining between them. Germline CDR1 and CDR2: MGHRA and YSYEKL. The CDR3 is CASSPGAGSSYGYTF. The CDR3 DNA reads TGCGCCAGCAGCCCGGGGGCAGGGTCGAGTTATGGCTACACCTTC.

The V call is TRBV6-5, the J call TRBJ1-1; 9 nucleotides align to TRBD1. The CDR3 totals 15 residues. Germline values: CDR1 MNHEY, CDR2 SVGAGI. V was clipped by 2 bases and J by 7 bases; unmatched bases: 8. In DNA, the CDR3 is TGTGCCAGCAGTTACATTAGACAGGGGGTTATTGAAGCTTTCTTT. Its translation is CASSYIRQGVIEAFF.

The chain links TRBV5-4 to TRBJ2-2, with 8 bases lining up with TRBD1. J lost 8 bases, V lost 0 bases, and 9 bases had no gene match. Germline V CDR1 and CDR2: SGHNT, YYREEE (reference sequence). This CDR3 contains 16 residues. The CDR3 region has the DNA TGTGCCAGCAGCTTGGCCTGGGCAGGGGGCCGTGGGGAGCTGTTTTTT. It translates to CASSLAWAGGRGELFF.

The table lists this clonotype with a few counts. The chain employs TRBV27 and TRBJ2-7, with a tentative D call TRBD1 (6 bases). V lost 6 bases and J 1 base, leaving 13 bases between the germline ends. CDR1 and CDR2 (germline): MNHEY, SMNVEV (reference sequence). The CDR3 consists of 14 residues. In DNA form, the CDR3 reads TGTGCCAGCAGCAAGACAGGAACATCCTACGAGCAGTACTTC. Amino acids: CASSKTGTSYEQYF.

V and J are TRBV4-1 and TRBJ1-5; D possibly corresponds to TRBD1 (5 bases). This CDR3 has 13 amino acids. Germline CDR1 is MGHRA and CDR2 is YSYEKL. Trimming left V 3 bases short and J 6 bases short, with 9 bases between. CDR3 DNA: TGCGCCAGCAGCCAGGGGCAGTTTCAGCCCCAGCATTTT. The encoded protein is CASSQGQFQPQHF.

The CDR3 spells CSFSFLADLYNEQFF. The CDR3 DNA sequence: TGCAGTTTTAGCTTTCTAGCGGATCTCTACAATGAGCAGTTCTTC. The chain recombines TRBV20-1 with TRBJ2-1; TRBD2 agrees at 7 bases. The length of the CDR3 is 15 residues. J lost 3 bases, V lost 8 bases, and 13 bases had no gene match. Germline V gives CDR1 DFQATT, CDR2 SNEGSKA (reference sequence).

This chain uses TRBV7-6 with TRBJ2-1; 9 nucleotides align to TRBD2. The CDR3 totals 16 residues. The V gene's germline CDR1 is SGHVS and CDR2 FNYEAQ. V was pared by 2 bases and J by 3 bases, with 5 bases of the junction left unmatched. For the CDR3, the DNA is TGTGCCAGCAGCTTACGCGGGGGGGCCGTCTACAATGAGCAGTTCTTC. Protein: CASSLRGGAVYNEQFF.

V is TRBV6-5 and J is TRBJ2-1; tentatively, D is TRBD2 (6 bases). CDR1 and CDR2 (germline): MNHEY, SVGAGI. Trimming left V 0 bases short and J 6 bases short, with 18 bases between. The CDR3 is 17 residues long. This CDR3 reads CASSYSRVAEHINEQFF. The CDR3 DNA sequence: TGTGCCAGCAGTTACTCCCGAGTAGCGGAACACATCAATGAGCAGTTCTTC.

The chain has TRBV6-1 and TRBJ2-1; 8 bases are shared with TRBD2. The CDR3 runs 16 residues. Germline values: CDR1 MNHNS, CDR2 SASEGT. The trim removed 5 bases at V and 2 bases at J, leaving 8 bases unmatched. The CDR3 region is CASSRWQRGTYNEQFF. CDR3 DNA: TGTGCCAGCAGTCGGTGGCAGCGGGGGACCTACAATGAGCAGTTCTTC.

This clonotype occurred a few times. This chain joins TRBV7-9 and TRBJ2-7; the D gene is possibly TRBD1 (5 bases). The CDR3 is made up of 14 amino acids. Germline V gives CDR1 SEHNR, CDR2 FQNEAQ (reference sequence). V dropped 0 bases and J dropped 7 bases, with 13 bases sitting between them. The CDR3 is CASSLALRQMEQYF. CDR3 sequence (DNA): TGTGCCAGCAGCTTAGCTCTCCGACAGATGGAGCAGTACTTC.

V and J are TRBV19 and TRBJ2-3; D is ambiguous. Trimming took off 3 bases at V and 3 bases at J, with 4 bases between the two ends. This CDR3 region has 12 residues. Germline CDR1 is LNHDA and CDR2 is SQIVND (reference sequence). The CDR3 DNA is TGTGCCAGTAGTATGGGAACAGATACGCAGTATTTT. This codes for CASSMGTDTQYF. The entire variable domain, with the rest obtained from reference TRBV19 and TRBJ2-3, is as follows: DGGITQSPKYLFRKEGQNVTLSCEQNLNHDAMYWYRQDPGQGLRLIYYSQIVNDFQKGDIAEGYSVSREKKESFPLTVTSAQKNPTAFYLCASSMGTDTQYFGPGTRLTVL.

V gene TRBV12-3 or TRBV12-4 combines with J gene TRBJ1-3; no reliable D call. Trimming stripped 3 bases from V and 2 bases from J, with 8 bases between. The CDR3 length is 14 residues. CDR3 in DNA: TGTGCCAGCAGTTTTGCCCCAGCTGGAAACACCATATATTTT. Translation gives CASSFAPAGNTIYF.

This clonotype occurred a few times. This rearrangement joins TRBV10-3 to TRBJ2-3; 9 bases line up with TRBD2. This CDR3 is built from 15 residues. Germline V gene lookup returns CDR1 ENHRY and CDR2 SYGVKD. V lost 4 bases, J lost 1 base, and 3 bases stayed unmatched. The CDR3 here is CAISVTSGRTDTQYF. In DNA form, the CDR3 reads TGTGCCATCAGTGTGACTAGCGGACGCACAGATACGCAGTATTTT.

The table lists this clonotype with many counts. The chain couples TRBV7-2 to TRBJ2-4; D is ambiguous. Trimming pared 5 bases from V and 3 bases from J, leaving 11 bases between. This CDR3 region has 14 residues. Germline-derived CDR1 and CDR2 are SGHTA and FQGNSA. CDR3 loop: CASSQDKGKNIQYF. CDR3 nucleotides: TGTGCCAGCAGCCAAGATAAGGGCAAAAACATTCAGTACTTC. Full variable domain (outside the CDR3, taken from reference TRBV7-2 and TRBJ2-4): GAGVSQSPSNKVTEKGKDVELRCDPISGHTALYWYRQSLGQGLEFLIYFQGNSAPDKSGLPSDRFSAERTGGSVSTLTIQRTQQEDSAVYLCASSQDKGKNIQYFGAGTRLSVL.